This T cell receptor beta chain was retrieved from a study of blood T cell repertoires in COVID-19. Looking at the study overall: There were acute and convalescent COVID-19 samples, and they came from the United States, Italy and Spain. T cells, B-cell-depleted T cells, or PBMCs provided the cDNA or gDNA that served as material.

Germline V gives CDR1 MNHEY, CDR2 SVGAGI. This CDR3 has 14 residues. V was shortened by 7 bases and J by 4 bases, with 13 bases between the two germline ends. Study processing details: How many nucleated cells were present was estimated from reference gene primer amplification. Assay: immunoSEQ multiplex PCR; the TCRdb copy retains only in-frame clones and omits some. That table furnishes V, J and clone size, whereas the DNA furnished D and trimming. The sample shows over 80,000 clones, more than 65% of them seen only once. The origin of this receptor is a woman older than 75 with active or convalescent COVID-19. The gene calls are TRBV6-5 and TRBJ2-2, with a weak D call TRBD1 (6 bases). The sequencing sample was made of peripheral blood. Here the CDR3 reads CASNGQSGTGELFF. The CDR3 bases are TGTGCCAGCAACGGACAGTCAGGCACCGGGGAGCTGTTTTTT.